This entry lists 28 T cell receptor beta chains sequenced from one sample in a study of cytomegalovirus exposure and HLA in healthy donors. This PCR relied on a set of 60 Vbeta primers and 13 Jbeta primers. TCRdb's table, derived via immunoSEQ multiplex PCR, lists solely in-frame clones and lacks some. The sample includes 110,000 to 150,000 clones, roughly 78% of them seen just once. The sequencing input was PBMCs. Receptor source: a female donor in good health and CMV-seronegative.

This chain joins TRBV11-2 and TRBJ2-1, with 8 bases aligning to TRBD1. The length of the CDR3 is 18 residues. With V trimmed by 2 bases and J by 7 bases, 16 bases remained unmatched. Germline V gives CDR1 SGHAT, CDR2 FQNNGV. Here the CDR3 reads CASSLRMGYGQGRNEQFF. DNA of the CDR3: TGTGCCAGCAGCTTACGAATGGGTTACGGACAGGGTAGAAATGAGCAGTTCTTC.

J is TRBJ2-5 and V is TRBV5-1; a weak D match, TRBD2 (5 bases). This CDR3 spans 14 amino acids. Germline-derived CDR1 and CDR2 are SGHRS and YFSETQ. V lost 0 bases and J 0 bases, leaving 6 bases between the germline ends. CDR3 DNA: TGCGCCAGCAGCTTGGACGGGAACCAAGAGACCCAGTACTTC. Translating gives CASSLDGNQETQYF.

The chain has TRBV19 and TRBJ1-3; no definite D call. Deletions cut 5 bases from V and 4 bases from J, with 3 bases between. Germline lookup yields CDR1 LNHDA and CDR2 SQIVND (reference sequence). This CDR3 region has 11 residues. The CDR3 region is CASSPGNTIYF. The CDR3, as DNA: TGTGCCAGTAGTCCAGGAAACACCATATATTTT.

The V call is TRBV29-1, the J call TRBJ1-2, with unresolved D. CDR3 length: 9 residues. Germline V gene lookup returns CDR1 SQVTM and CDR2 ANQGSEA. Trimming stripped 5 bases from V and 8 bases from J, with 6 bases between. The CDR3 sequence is CSVSPGYTF. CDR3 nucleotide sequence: TGCAGCGTTTCCCCGGGCTACACCTTC.

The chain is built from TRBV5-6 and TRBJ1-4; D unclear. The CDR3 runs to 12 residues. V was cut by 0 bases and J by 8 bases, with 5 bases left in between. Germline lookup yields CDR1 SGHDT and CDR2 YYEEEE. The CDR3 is CASSLGGEKLFF. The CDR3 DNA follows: TGTGCCAGCAGCTTGGGAGGAGAAAAACTGTTTTTT. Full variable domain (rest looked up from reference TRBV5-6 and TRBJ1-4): DAGVTQSPTHLIKTRGQQVTLRCSPKSGHDTVSWYQQALGQGPQFIFQYYEEEERQRGNFPDRFSGHQFPNYSSELNVNALLLGDSALYLCASSLGGEKLFFGSGTQLSVL.

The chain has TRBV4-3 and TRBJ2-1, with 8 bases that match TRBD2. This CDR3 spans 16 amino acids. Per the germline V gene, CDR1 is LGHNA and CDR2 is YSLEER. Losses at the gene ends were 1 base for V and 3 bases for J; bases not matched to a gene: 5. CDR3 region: CASSQVTSGDYNEQFF. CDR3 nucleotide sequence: TGCGCCAGCAGCCAAGTTACTAGCGGCGACTACAATGAGCAGTTCTTC.

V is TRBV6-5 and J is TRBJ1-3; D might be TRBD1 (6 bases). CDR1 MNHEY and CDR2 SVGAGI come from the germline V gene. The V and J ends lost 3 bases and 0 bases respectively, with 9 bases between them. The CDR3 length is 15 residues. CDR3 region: CASSYGTSSGNTIYF. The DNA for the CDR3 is TGTGCCAGCAGTTATGGGACATCCTCTGGAAACACCATATATTTT.

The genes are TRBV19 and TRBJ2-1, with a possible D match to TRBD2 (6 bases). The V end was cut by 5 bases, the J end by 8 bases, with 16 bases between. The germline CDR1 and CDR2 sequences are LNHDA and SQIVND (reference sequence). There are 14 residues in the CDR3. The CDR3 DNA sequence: TGTGCCAGTAGTCTCCAGGGAGGCTTTGATGAGCAGTTCTTC. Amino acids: CASSLQGGFDEQFF. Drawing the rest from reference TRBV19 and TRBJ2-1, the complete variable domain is DGGITQSPKYLFRKEGQNVTLSCEQNLNHDAMYWYRQDPGQGLRLIYYSQIVNDFQKGDIAEGYSVSREKKESFPLTVTSAQKNPTAFYLCASSLQGGFDEQFFGPGTRLTVL.

CDR3 amino acids: CASSLWAAESTYEQYF. For the CDR3, the DNA is TGCGCCAGCAGCTTGTGGGCAGCGGAGTCGACCTACGAGCAGTACTTC. This chain joins TRBV5-1 and TRBJ2-7; tentatively, D is TRBD2 (5 bases). Trimming took 1 base from V and 2 from J, leaving 16 bases between them. The CDR3 has 16 residues. Germline V lookup: CDR1 SGHRS, CDR2 YFSETQ. Full variable domain (remainder filled in from reference TRBV5-1 and TRBJ2-7): KAGVTQTPRYLIKTRGQQVTLSCSPISGHRSVSWYQQTPGQGLQFLFEYFSETQRNKGNFPGRFSGRQFSNSRSEMNVSTLELGDSALYLCASSLWAAESTYEQYFGPGTRLTVT.

CDR3 region: CASSQELGANVLTF. The CDR3 nucleotides are TGTGCCAGCAGCCAAGAGTTAGGGGCCAACGTCCTGACTTTC. The V gene is TRBV6-1, the J gene TRBJ2-6; no clear D. The V end lost 6 bases, the J end lost 4 bases, and 10 bases lay between the germline ends. This CDR3 is 14 amino acids long. Germline CDR1 reads MNHNS; CDR2 reads SASEGT.

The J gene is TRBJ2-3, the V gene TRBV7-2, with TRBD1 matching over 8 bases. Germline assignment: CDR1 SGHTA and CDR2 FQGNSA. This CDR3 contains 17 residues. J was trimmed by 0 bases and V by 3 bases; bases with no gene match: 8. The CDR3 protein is CASSFEDDRGSTDTQYF. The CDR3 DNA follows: TGTGCCAGCAGCTTCGAAGATGACAGGGGTAGCACAGATACGCAGTATTTT.

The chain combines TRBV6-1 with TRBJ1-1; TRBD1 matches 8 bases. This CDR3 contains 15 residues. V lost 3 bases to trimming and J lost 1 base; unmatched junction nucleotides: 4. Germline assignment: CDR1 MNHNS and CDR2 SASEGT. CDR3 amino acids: CASSDLGQGNTEAFF. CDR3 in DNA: TGTGCCAGCAGTGATCTAGGACAGGGGAACACTGAAGCTTTCTTT.

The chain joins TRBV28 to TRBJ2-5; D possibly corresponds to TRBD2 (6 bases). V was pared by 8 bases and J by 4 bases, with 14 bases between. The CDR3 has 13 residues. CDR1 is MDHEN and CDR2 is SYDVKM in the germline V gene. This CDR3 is CASGIMGGETQYF. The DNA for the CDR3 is TGTGCCAGCGGTATCATGGGGGGAGAGACCCAGTACTTC.

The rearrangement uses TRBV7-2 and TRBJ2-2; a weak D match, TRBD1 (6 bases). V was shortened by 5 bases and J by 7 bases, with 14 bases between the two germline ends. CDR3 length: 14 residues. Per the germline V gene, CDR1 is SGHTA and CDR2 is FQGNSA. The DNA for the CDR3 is TGTGCCAGCAGCACTAATTACAGGGTCGGGGAGCTGTTTTTT. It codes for CASSTNYRVGELFF.

The chain's CDR3 is CASTYPAGLNYEQYF. The CDR3 DNA reads TGTGCCAGCACCTACCCAGCCGGACTGAACTACGAGCAGTACTTC. The chain combines TRBV2 with TRBJ2-7; the D gene is possibly TRBD2 (5 bases). Between the trimmed V and J ends, which lost 7 bases and 3 bases, there was a span of 19 bases. Germline V gives CDR1 SNHLY, CDR2 FYNNEI. The CDR3 has 15 amino acids.

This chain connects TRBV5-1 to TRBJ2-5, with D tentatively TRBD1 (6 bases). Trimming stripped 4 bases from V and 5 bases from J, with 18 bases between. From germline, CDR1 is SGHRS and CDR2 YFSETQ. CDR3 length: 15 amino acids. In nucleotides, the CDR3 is TGCGCCAGCAGCGACCGGCCTACTCAGGGGGAGACCCAGTACTTC. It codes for CASSDRPTQGETQYF. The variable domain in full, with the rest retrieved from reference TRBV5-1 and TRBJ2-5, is KAGVTQTPRYLIKTRGQQVTLSCSPISGHRSVSWYQQTPGQGLQFLFEYFSETQRNKGNFPGRFSGRQFSNSRSEMNVSTLELGDSALYLCASSDRPTQGETQYFGPGTRLLVL.

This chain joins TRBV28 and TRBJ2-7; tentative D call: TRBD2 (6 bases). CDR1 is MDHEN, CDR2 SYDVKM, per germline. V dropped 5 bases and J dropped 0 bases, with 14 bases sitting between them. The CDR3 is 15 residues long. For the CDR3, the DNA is TGTGCCAGCAGTCTTGCGGGAAGTCTCTCCTACGAGCAGTACTTC. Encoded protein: CASSLAGSLSYEQYF.

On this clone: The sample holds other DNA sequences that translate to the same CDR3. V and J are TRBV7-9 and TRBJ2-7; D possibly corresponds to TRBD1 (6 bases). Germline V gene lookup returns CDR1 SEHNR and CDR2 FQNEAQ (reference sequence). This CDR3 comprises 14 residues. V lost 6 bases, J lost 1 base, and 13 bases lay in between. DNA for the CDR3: TGTGCCAGCAGTGCACGGGACAAGTCCTACGAGCAGTACTTC. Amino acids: CASSARDKSYEQYF.

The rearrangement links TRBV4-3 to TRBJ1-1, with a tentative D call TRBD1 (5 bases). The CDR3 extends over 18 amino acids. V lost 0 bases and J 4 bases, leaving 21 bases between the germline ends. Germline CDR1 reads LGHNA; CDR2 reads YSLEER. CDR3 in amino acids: CASSQDVQGPMGGTEAFF. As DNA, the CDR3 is TGCGCCAGCAGCCAAGATGTGCAGGGCCCCATGGGGGGCACTGAAGCTTTCTTT.

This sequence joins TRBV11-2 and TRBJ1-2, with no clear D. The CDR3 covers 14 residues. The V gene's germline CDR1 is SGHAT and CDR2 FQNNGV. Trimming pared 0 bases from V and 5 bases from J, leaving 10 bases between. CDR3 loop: CASSLDGQAYGYTF. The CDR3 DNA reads TGTGCCAGCAGCTTAGATGGGCAGGCGTATGGCTACACCTTC.

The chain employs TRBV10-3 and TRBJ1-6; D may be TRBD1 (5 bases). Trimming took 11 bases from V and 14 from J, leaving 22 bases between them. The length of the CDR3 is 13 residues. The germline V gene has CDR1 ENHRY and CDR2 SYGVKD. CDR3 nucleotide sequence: TGTGCCGCTTCCCCGCCTCGGGGGGGGGCCCTCCACTTT. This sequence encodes CAASPPRGGALHF.

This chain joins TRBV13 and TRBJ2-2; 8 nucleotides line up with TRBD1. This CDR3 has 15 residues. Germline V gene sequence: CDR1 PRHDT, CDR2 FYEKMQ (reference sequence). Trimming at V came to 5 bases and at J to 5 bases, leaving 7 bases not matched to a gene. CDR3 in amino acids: CASSTGTGMTGELFF. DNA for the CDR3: TGTGCCAGCAGCACCGGGACAGGCATGACCGGGGAGCTGTTTTTT.

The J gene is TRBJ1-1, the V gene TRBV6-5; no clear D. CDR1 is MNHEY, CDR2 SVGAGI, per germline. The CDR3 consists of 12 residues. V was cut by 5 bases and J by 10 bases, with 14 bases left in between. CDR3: CASSPNPTLAFF. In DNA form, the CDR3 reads TGTGCCAGCAGTCCGAATCCGACATTAGCTTTCTTT.

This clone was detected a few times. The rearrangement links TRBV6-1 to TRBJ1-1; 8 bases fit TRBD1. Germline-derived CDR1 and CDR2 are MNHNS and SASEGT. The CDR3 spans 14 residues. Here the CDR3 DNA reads TGTGCAACCAGGGGAACAGGGGGGCGAGCTGAAGCTTTCTTT. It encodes CATRGTGGRAEAFF.

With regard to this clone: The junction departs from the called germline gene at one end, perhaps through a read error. The CDR3 DNA sequence: TGCGCCAGCAGCTGGACGCCGGGACTAAACATCGGGGAGCTGTTTTTT. It yields the protein CASSWTPGLNIGELFF. V usage is TRBV5-1 and J usage is TRBJ2-2, with TRBD2 identical over 7 bases. The CDR3 runs 16 residues. Germline assignment: CDR1 SGHRS and CDR2 YFSETQ.

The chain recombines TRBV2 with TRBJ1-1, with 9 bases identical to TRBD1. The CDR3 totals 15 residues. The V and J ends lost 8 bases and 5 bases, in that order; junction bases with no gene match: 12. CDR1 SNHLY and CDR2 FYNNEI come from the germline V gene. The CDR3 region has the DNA TGTGCCAGCGAGCTTACCGGGACAGGGAGGACTGAAGCTTTCTTT. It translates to CASELTGTGRTEAFF.

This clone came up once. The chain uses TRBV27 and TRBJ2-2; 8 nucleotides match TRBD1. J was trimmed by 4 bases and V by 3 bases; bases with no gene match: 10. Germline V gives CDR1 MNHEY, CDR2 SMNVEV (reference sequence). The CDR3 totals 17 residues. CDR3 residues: CASSFPTGTGITGELFF. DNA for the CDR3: TGTGCCAGCAGTTTCCCGACCGGGACAGGAATCACCGGGGAGCTGTTTTTT.

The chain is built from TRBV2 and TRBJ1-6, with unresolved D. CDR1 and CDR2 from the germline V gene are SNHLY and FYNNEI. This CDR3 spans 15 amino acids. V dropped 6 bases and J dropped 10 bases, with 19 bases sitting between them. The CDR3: CASRNRLAAESPLHF. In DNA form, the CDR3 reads TGTGCCAGCAGGAACCGACTCGCCGCGGAATCACCCCTCCACTTT.